Each of the 8 T cell receptor beta chains below was sequenced from the same sample in a study of OX40 agonist ivuxolimab in advanced cancers. Generated by immunoSEQ multiplex PCR, the TCRdb table keeps only in-frame clones and is missing some. The sample shows about 45,000 clones, around 92% of them seen only once. The material sequenced was CD4+ or CD8+ T cells sorted from blood, taken in a trial of the OX40 agonist ivuxolimab. The receptors come from an adult with an advanced solid tumor such as melanoma, head and neck, liver or kidney cancer.

This clone was counted once. The chain couples TRBV9 to TRBJ2-7, with TRBD2 matching 9 bases. Germline lookup yields CDR1 SGDLS and CDR2 YYNGEE. J was trimmed by 7 bases and V by 2 bases; bases with no gene match: 7. The CDR3 runs to 14 residues. DNA of the CDR3: TGTGCCAGCAGCGTCGGCGGGAGGGCCCGAGAGCAGTACTTC. This translates into CASSVGGRAREQYF.

This chain links TRBV27 with TRBJ2-1; 8 nucleotides match TRBD2. Per the germline V gene, CDR1 is MNHEY and CDR2 is SMNVEV (reference sequence). The CDR3 has 16 residues. V gave up 6 bases and J gave up 6 bases; unmatched junction bases: 13. The DNA for the CDR3 is TGTGCCAGCAGGTCTTCCGGGACTAGTATGGGCAATGAGCAGTTCTTC. The encoded protein is CASRSSGTSMGNEQFF.

The V gene is TRBV19, the J gene TRBJ1-5; 7 bases fit TRBD1. The CDR3 length is 15 residues. Germline trimming cut 7 bases from V and 9 bases from J; bases unmatched to any gene: 15. Germline CDR1 and CDR2: LNHDA and SQIVND (reference sequence). This chain's CDR3 is CASTDRTGLVAPQHF. DNA for the CDR3: TGTGCCAGTACTGATCGGACAGGTCTGGTGGCGCCCCAGCATTTT.

The chain couples TRBV14 to TRBJ2-1; 9 bases match TRBD2. Losses at the gene ends were 6 bases for V and 1 base for J; bases not matched to a gene: 7. Germline V gene data show CDR1 as SGHDN and CDR2 as FVKESK. The CDR3 length is 16 residues. CDR3 protein: CASRATSGGSYNEQFF. The DNA of the CDR3 is TGTGCCAGCAGGGCAACAAGCGGGGGGTCCTACAATGAGCAGTTCTTC.

The chain combines TRBV29-1 with TRBJ2-7; D unresolved. From germline, CDR1 is SQVTM and CDR2 ANQGSEA. Trimming removed 4 bases from V and 0 bases from J, with 13 bases in between. The CDR3 totals 14 residues. The CDR3 is CSVAPEGGSYEQYF. The CDR3 nucleotides read TGCAGCGTTGCTCCAGAAGGTGGCTCCTACGAGCAGTACTTC.

The rearrangement uses TRBV2 and TRBJ2-7, with 13 bases matching TRBD2. Germline V lookup: CDR1 SNHLY, CDR2 FYNNEI. J gave up 2 bases and V 3 bases, and 4 bases lay outside the gene matches. There are 16 residues in the CDR3. The CDR3 DNA sequence: TGTGCCAGCAGTGAGGTGGGACTAGCGGGGACCTACGAGCAGTACTTC. This translates into CASSEVGLAGTYEQYF.

The DNA of the CDR3 is TGTGCCAGCGGGGGAGACCGGGACAGGGGATCCTACGAGCAGTACTTC. This translates into CASGGDRDRGSYEQYF. The chain carries TRBV2 and TRBJ2-7, with 10 positions matching TRBD1. V shed 8 bases, J shed 1 base, and the junction held 11 bases outside the gene matches. Germline CDR1 SNHLY, CDR2 FYNNEI. The CDR3 has 16 amino acids.

The V call is TRBV7-9, the J call TRBJ2-1; 8 bases align to TRBD1. Germline CDR1 and CDR2: SEHNR and FQNEAQ (reference sequence). The V and J ends lost 5 bases and 9 bases, in that order; junction bases with no gene match: 9. The CDR3 has 14 residues. In DNA form, the CDR3 reads TGTGCCAGCAGCAGGGGGGCTGACAGGGGTGAGCAGTTCTTC. Protein product: CASSRGADRGEQFF.